The subject of this entry is one T cell receptor beta chain. Libraries of TCR beta came from iRepertoire HTBI primers plus Arm-PCR of CDR3 regions. TCRdb reanalysed the multiplex PCR reads using MiXCR and keeps one entry per CDR3 protein. The sample gives 350,000 to 450,000 distinct CDR3 sequences, roughly 17% of which show up once; less than 35% is in the top ten. Regarding time point: newly diagnosed GD, antithyroid drugs for less than 3 months. With RNA extracted from PBMCs as input, the TCR library was made. An endocrinology unit in Xi'an, China, supplied the patients. CDR1 is SEHNR and CDR2 is FQNEAQ in the germline V gene (reference sequence). V was clipped by 0 bases and J by 1 base, with 9 bases between them. The CDR3 is made up of 15 amino acids. This entry belongs to a study of regulatory T cells in long-lasting Graves disease. These data also featured in a second study, about T cells in Graves' hyperthyroidism and ophthalmopathy.

This rearrangement joins TRBV7-9 to TRBJ1-2; no clear D gene. The source of this sequence is a man aged 35-49 years with Graves disease. Here the sequenced sample was peripheral blood mononuclear cells (PBMCs), taken at new diagnosis, from a patient treated with antithyroid drugs. CDR3: CASSLATASNYGYTF. As DNA, the CDR3 is TGTGCCAGCAGCTTAGCAACAGCAAGTAACTATGGCTACACCTTC. Variable domain in full (rest from reference TRBV7-9 and TRBJ1-2): DTGVSQNPRHKITKRGQNVTFRCDPISEHNRLYWYRQTLGQGPEFLTYFQNEAQLEKSRLLSDRFSAERPKGSFSTLEIQRTEQGDSAMYLCASSLATASNYGYTFGSGTRLTVV.